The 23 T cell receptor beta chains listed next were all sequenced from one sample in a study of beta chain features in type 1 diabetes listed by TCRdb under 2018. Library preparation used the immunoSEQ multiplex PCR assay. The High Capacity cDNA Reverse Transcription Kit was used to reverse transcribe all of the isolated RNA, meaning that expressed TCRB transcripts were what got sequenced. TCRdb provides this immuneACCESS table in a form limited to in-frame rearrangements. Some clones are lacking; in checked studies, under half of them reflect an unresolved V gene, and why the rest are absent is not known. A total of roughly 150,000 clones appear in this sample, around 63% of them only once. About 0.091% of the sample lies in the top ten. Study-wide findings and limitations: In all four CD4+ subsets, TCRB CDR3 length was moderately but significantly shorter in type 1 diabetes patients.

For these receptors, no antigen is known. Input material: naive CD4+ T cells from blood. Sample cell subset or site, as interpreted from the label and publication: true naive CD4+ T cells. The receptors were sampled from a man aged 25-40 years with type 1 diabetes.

Here the CDR3 DNA reads TGTGCCAGCAGCACTTGGGACAGGGTTAACTATGGCTACACCTTC. Amino acids: CASSTWDRVNYGYTF. This rearrangement joins TRBV13 to TRBJ1-2; 9 bases are a match to TRBD1. J lost 1 base, V lost 5 bases, and 5 bases had no gene match. Germline-derived CDR1 and CDR2 are PRHDT and FYEKMQ (reference sequence). CDR3 size: 15 residues. Variable domain in full (rest from reference TRBV13 and TRBJ1-2): AAGVIQSPRHLIKEKRETATLKCYPIPRHDTVYWYQQGPGQDPQFLISFYEKMQSDKGSIPDRFSAQQFSDYHSELNMSSLELGDSALYFCASSTWDRVNYGYTFGSGTRLTVV.

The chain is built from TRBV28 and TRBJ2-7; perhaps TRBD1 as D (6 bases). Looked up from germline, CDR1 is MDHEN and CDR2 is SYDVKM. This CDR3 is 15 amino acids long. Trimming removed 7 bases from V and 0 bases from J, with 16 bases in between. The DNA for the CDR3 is TGTGCCAGCAATACCCAGGGGCTAAGCTCCTACGAGCAGTACTTC. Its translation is CASNTQGLSSYEQYF.

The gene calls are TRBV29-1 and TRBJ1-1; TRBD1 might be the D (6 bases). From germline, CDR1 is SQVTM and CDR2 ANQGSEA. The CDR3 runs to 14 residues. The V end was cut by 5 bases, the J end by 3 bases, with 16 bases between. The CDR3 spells CSVQRTGGDTEAFF. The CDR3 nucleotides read TGCAGCGTTCAGCGGACGGGGGGCGACACTGAAGCTTTCTTT.

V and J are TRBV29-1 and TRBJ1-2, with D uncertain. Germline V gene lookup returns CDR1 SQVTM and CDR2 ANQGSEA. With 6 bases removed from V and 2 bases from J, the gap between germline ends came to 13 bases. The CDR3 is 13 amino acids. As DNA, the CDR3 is TGCAGCGTCCGGTATGGGCAAAACTATGGCTACACCTTC. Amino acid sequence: CSVRYGQNYGYTF.

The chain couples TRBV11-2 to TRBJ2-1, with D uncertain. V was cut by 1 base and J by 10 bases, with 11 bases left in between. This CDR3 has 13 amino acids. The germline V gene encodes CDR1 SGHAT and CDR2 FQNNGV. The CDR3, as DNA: TGTGCCAGCAGCTTAGTCTTAAAAATAGAGCAGTTCTTC. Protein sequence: CASSLVLKIEQFF.

In nucleotides, the CDR3 is TGTGCCAGCAGAAGAGGGACAGGCCGTGAAAAACTGTTTTTT. This encodes CASRRGTGREKLFF. The chain carries TRBV6-5 and TRBJ1-4; 8 nucleotides match TRBD1. Germline V gene sequence: CDR1 MNHEY, CDR2 SVGAGI. The CDR3 loop spans 14 amino acids. The J segment lost 7 bases and the V segment lost 6 bases, leaving 7 bases of the junction unmatched.

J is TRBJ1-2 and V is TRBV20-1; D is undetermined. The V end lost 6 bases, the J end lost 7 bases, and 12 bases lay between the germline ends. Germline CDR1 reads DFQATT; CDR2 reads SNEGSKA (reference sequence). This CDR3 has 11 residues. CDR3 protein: CSAATDGGYTF. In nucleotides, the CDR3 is TGCAGTGCAGCGACGGATGGTGGCTACACCTTC.

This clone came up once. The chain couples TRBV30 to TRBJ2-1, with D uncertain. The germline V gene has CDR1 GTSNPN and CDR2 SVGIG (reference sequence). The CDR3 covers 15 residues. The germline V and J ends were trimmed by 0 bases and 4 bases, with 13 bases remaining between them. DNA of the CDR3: TGTGCCTGGAGTGTACGACCGGAGTATTACAATGAGCAGTTCTTC. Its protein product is CAWSVRPEYYNEQFF.

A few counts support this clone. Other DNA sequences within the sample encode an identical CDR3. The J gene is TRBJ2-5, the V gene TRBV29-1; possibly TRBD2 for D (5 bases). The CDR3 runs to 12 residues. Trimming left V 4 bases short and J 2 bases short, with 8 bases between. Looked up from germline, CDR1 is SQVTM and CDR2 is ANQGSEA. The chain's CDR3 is CSVASGQETQYF. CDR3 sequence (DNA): TGCAGCGTTGCCAGCGGACAAGAGACCCAGTACTTC.

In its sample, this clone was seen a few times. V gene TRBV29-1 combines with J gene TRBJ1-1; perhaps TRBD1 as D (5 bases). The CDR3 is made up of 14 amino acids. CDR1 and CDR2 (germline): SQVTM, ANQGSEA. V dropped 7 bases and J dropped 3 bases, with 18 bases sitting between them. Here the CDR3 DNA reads TGCAGCGCTATTAAGCAGGGTTCGGACACTGAAGCTTTCTTT. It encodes CSAIKQGSDTEAFF.

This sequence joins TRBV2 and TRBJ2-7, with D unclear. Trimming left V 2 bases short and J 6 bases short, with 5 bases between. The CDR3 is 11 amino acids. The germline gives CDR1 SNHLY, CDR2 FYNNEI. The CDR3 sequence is CASSERSEQYF. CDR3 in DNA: TGTGCCAGCAGTGAACGGAGCGAGCAGTACTTC.

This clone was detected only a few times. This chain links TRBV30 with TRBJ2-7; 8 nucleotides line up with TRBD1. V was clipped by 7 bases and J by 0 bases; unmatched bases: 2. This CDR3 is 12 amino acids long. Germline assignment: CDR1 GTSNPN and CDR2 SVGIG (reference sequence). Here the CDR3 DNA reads TGTGCCTCGACAGGGGTCTCCTACGAGCAGTACTTC. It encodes CASTGVSYEQYF.

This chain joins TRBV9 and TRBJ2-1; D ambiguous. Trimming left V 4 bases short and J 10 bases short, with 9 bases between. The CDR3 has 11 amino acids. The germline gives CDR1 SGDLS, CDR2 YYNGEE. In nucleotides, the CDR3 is TGTGCCAGCAGCCTAGGGCGGGAGCAGTTCTTC. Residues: CASSLGREQFF.

The CDR3 DNA is TGCAGCGTTTCAATGGGAGCGGGAACTACCGGGGAGCTGTTTTTT. It encodes CSVSMGAGTTGELFF. The V gene is TRBV29-1, the J gene TRBJ2-2; 7 nucleotides match TRBD2. Unmatched junction bases numbered 11, after V lost 5 bases and J lost 5 bases. The CDR3 loop spans 15 amino acids. CDR1 and CDR2 (germline): SQVTM, ANQGSEA.

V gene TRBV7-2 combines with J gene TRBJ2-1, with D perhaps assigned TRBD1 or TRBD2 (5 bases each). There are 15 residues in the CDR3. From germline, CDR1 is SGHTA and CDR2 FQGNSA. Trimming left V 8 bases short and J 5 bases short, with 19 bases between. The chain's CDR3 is CASSHSGTKDNEQFF. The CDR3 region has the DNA TGTGCCAGCTCCCATTCCGGGACGAAGGACAATGAGCAGTTCTTC.

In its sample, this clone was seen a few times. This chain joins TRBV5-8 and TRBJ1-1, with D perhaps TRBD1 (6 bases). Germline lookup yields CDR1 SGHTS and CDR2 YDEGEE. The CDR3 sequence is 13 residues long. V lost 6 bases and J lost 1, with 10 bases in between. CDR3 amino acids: CASIWTENTEAFF. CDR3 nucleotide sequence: TGTGCCAGCATCTGGACAGAGAACACTGAAGCTTTCTTT.

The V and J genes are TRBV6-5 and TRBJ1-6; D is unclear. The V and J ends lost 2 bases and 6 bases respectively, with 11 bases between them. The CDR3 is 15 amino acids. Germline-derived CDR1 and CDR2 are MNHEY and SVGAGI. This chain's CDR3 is CASSYNGLGNSPLHF. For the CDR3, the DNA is TGTGCCAGCAGTTACAATGGGCTGGGTAATTCACCCCTCCACTTT.

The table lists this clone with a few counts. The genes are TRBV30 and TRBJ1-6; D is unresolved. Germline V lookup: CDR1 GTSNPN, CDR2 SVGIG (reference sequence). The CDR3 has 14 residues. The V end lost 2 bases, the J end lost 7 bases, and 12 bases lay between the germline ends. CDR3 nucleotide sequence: TGTGCCTGGAGTCTGGACTCTGGAAATTCACCCCTCCACTTT. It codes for CAWSLDSGNSPLHF.

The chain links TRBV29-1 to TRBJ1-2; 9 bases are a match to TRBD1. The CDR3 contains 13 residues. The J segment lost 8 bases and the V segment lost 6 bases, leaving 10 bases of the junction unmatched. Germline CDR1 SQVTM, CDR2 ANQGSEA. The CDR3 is CSVRDRERVGYTF. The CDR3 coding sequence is TGCAGCGTCCGGGACAGGGAAAGGGTCGGCTACACCTTC.

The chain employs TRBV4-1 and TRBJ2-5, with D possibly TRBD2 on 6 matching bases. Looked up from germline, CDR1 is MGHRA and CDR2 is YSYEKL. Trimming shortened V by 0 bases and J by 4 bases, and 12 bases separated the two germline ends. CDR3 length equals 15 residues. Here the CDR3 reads CASSQEAGGRETQYF. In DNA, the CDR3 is TGCGCCAGCAGCCAAGAAGCCGGGGGTAGAGAGACCCAGTACTTC.

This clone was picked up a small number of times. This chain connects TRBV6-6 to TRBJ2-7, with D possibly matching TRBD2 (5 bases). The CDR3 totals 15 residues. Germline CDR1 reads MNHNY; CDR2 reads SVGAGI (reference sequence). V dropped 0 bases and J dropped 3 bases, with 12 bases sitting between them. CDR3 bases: TGTGCCAGCAGTTACTCGAGGTTGGCGGGCTACGAGCAGTACTTC. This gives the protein CASSYSRLAGYEQYF.

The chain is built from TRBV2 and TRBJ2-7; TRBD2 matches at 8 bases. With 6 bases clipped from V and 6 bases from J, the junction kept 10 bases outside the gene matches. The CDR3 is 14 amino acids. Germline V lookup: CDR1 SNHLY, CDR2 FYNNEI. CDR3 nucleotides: TGTGCCAGCAGGCGGATAACTAGCGGTAGCGAGCAGTACTTC. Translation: CASRRITSGSEQYF. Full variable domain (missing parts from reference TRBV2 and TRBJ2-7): EPEVTQTPSHQVTQMGQEVILRCVPISNHLYFYWYRQILGQKVEFLVSFYNNEISEKSEIFDDQFSVERPDGSNFTLKIRSTKLEDSAMYFCASRRITSGSEQYFGPGTRLTVT.

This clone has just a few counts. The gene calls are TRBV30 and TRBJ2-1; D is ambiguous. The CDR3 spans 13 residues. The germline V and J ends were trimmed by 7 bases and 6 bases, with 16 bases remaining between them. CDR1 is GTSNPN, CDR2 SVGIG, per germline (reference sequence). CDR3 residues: CAFTRLSGNEQFF. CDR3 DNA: TGTGCCTTTACCAGGCTATCAGGCAATGAGCAGTTCTTC. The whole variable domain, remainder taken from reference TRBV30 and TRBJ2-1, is SQTIHQWPATLVQPVGSPLSLECTVEGTSNPNLYWYRQAAGRGLQLLFYSVGIGQISSEVPQNLSASRPQDRQFILSSKKLLLSDSGFYLCAFTRLSGNEQFFGPGTRLTVL.